This TCR beta chain was sequenced in a study of T cell responses to AZD1222 COVID-19 vaccine (dated by TCRdb to about 2021). Study-level background: Because spike-specific TCR depth and breadth did not differ between the two schedules, AZD1222 recipients who got a second dose at roughly 4 weeks were pooled with those who got a second dose at roughly 12 weeks. TCR sequencing was performed for 233 trial participants, of whom about 200 were given two doses of AZD1222 and some 26 were given two doses of MenACWY control vaccine. Trial participants were enrolled by age into 18-55, 56-69 and 70-plus year subgroups, with roughly 160, 29 and 62 TCR-sequenced participants respectively. The full study reports these points: Because no day 14 peak-response samples were available, the repertoires could be characterized only after the peak T cell response. Reportedly, almost half of the unique spike-specific TCRs recognized epitopes lying outside the regions that are mutated in the B.1.351 and B.1.1.7 variants. Most participants were white British and females outnumbered males, and the authors suggested that clonal diversity may have been underestimated. Vaccine-associated CD4 TCRs spanned the whole spike protein, with dominant responses in regions 160-218 and 743-854. Conclusions about previously exposed vaccinees are limited, since just 5 to 7 AZD1222 recipients were seropositive for SARS-CoV-2 at baseline. A significant rise in spike-specific TCR breadth and depth was observed after two AZD1222 doses relative to day 0 and relative to MenACWY recipients. The 56-69-year group was small, and its depth increase did not reach significance, likely because of low power.

CDR1 and CDR2, looked up from the germline V gene, are MRHNA and SNTAGT. Clipping removes 0 bases from V and 8 bases from J, with 7 as the unmatched junction base count. Including cysteine and phenylalanine, the CDR3 has 15 amino acids. The entry retains the CDR3 DNA only, 45 bases that are in frame from base 1. With regard to this clone: Its antigen is not yet known. No much larger clone is present one base from it, and per-base qualities are unavailable.

The time point tag for this specimen amounts to: baseline before first vaccination. Vaccinee samples were obtained from the UK trials COV001 and COV002, which included a single-blind randomized controlled phase 2/3 trial of AZD1222 (ChAdOx1 nCoV-19) in healthy adults. For TCRbeta chain sequencing, PBMC samples were collected from trial participants at day 0 and at day 28 after the second dose. The CDR3 regions of human TCRbeta chains were analyzed by immunosequencing. In the authors' own workflow: TCRs in the repertoires were compared against a reference library of SARS-CoV-2-specific TCRs that had been generated with the MIRA antigen-specificity platform. Breadth meant the fraction of unique TCRs that were SARS-CoV-2-associated, whereas depth meant the fraction of total T cells that were SARS-CoV-2-associated. Using the MIRA data, each spike-specific TCR was mapped to the spike region that the TCR reacts to and placed in a CD4 or CD8 class. Log10-transformed breadth and depth values were compared by one-way ANOVA with Sidak's multiple comparisons tests. The source is immuneACCESS, and TCRdb retained only in-frame sequences with V and J called. Part of the clones is not carried over; for the studies checked, unresolved V genes explain less than half of this, and the remainder is unexplained. V and J calls and clone size are given by that table; D and trimming were obtained from the DNA. The sample table holds approximately 160,000 clones, of which less than 95% were seen once. The top ten hold about 1.6% of the sample.

The chain couples TRBV6-4 to TRBJ1-5, with TRBD1 identical over 7 junction bases. This clonotype was sampled from an adult in good health. Source: peripheral blood, taken on day 0 of AZD1222 vaccination. The DNA sequence follows: TGTGCCAGCAGTGACTCGATAGGGGGCTTGGAGCCCCAGCATTTT. It specifies CASSDSIGGLEPQHF.